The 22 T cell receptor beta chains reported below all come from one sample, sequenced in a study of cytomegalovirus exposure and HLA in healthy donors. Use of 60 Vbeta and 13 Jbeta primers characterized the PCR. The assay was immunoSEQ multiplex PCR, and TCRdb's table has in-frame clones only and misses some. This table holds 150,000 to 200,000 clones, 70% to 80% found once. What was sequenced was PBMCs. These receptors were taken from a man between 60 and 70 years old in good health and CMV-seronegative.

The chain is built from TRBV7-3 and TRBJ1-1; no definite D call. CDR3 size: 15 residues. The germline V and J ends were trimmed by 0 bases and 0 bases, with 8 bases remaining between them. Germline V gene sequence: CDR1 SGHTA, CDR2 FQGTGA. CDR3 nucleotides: TGTGCCAGCAGCTTAACCCGGGGAATGAACACTGAAGCTTTCTTT. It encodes CASSLTRGMNTEAFF.

The CDR3 is CASSMGQGVNIQYF. CDR3 coding DNA: TGTGCCAGTAGTATGGGCCAGGGGGTAAACATTCAGTACTTC. This chain uses TRBV19 with TRBJ2-4; TRBD1 agrees at 7 bases. CDR1 is LNHDA and CDR2 is SQIVND in the germline V gene (reference sequence). J lost 6 bases, V lost 3 bases, and 5 bases had no gene match. This CDR3 region has 14 residues.

CDR3 DNA: TGCGCCAGCAGCCGCCTCTTCGGGCAGGGTAGGAACAATCAGCCCCAGCATTTT. This translates into CASSRLFGQGRNNQPQHF. The chain recombines TRBV4-1 with TRBJ1-5, with D possibly matching TRBD1 (5 bases). Trimming pared 4 bases from V and 3 bases from J, leaving 22 bases between. The V gene's germline CDR1 is MGHRA and CDR2 YSYEKL. This CDR3 is 18 amino acids long.

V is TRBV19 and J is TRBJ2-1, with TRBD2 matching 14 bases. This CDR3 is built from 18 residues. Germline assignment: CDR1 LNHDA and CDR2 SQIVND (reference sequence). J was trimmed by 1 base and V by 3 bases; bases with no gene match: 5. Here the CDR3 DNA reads TGTGCCAGTAGTATTCGGGGGACTAGCGGGAGTTCCTACAATGAGCAGTTCTTC. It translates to CASSIRGTSGSSYNEQFF. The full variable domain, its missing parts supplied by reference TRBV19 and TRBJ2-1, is DGGITQSPKYLFRKEGQNVTLSCEQNLNHDAMYWYRQDPGQGLRLIYYSQIVNDFQKGDIAEGYSVSREKKESFPLTVTSAQKNPTAFYLCASSIRGTSGSSYNEQFFGPGTRLTVL.

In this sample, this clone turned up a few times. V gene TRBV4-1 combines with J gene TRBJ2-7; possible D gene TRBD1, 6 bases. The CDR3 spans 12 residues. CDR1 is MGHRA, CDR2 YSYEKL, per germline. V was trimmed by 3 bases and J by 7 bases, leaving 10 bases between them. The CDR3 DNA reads TGCGCCAGCAGCCACTTACAGGGTGAGCAGTACTTC. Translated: CASSHLQGEQYF.

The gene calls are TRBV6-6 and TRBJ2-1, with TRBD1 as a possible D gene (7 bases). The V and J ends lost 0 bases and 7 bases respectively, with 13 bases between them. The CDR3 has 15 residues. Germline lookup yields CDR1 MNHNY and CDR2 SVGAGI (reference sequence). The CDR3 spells CASSYSRPGGNEQFF. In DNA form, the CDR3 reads TGTGCCAGCAGTTACTCGAGGCCAGGGGGGAATGAGCAGTTCTTC.

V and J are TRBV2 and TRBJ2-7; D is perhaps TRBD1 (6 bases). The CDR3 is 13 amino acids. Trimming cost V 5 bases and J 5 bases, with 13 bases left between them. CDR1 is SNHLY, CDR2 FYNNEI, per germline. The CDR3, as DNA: TGTGCCAGCAGTCAGGACAGTAGCCACGAGCAGTACTTC. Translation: CASSQDSSHEQYF.

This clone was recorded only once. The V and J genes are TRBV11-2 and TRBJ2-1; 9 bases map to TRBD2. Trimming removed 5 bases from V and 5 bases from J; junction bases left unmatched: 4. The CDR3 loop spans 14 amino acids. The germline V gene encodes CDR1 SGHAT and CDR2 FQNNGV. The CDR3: CASSPQRGDNEQFF. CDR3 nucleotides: TGTGCCAGCAGCCCCCAGCGGGGGGACAATGAGCAGTTCTTC.

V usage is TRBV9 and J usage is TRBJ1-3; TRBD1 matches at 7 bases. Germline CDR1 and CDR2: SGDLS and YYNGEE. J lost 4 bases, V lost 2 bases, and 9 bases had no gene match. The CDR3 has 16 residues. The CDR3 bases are TGTGCCAGCAGCGTGAGGACAGGTCGGACGGGAAACACCATATATTTT. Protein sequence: CASSVRTGRTGNTIYF. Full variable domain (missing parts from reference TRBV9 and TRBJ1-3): DSGVTQTPKHLITATGQRVTLRCSPRSGDLSVYWYQQSLDQGLQFLIQYYNGEERAKGNILERFSAQQFPDLHSELNLSSLELGDSALYFCASSVRTGRTGNTIYFGEGSWLTVV.

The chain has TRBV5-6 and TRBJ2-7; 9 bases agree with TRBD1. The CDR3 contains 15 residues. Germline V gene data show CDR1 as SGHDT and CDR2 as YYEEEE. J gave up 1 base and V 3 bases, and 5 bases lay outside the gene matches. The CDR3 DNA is TGTGCCAGCAGCTCCTCCGGGACAGGGTCCTACGAGCAGTACTTC. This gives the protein CASSSSGTGSYEQYF.

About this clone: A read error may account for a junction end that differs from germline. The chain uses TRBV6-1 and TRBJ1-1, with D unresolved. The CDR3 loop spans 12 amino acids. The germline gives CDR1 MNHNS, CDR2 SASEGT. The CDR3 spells CASREGREQAFF. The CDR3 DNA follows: TGTGCCAGCAGGGAAGGACGGGAGCAAGCTTTCTTT.

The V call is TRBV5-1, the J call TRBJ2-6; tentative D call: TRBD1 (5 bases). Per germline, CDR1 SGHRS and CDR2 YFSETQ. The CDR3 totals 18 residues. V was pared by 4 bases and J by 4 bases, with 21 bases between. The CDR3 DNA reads TGCGCCAGCAGCCCGGAAGCAGGGCTCCCCTCCGGGGCCAACGTCCTGACTTTC. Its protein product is CASSPEAGLPSGANVLTF. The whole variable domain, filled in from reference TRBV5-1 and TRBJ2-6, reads KAGVTQTPRYLIKTRGQQVTLSCSPISGHRSVSWYQQTPGQGLQFLFEYFSETQRNKGNFPGRFSGRQFSNSRSEMNVSTLELGDSALYLCASSPEAGLPSGANVLTFGAGSRLTVL.

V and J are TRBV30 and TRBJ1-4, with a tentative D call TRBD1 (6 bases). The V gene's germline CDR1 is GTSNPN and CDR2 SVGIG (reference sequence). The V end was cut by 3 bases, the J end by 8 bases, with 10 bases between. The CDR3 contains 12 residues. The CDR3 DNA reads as TGTGCCTGGAGAAGGGGGAACGAAAAACTGTTTTTT. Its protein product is CAWRRGNEKLFF.

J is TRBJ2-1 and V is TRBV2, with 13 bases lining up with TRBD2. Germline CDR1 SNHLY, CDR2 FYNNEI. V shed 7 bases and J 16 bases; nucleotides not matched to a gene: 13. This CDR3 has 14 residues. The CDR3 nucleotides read TGTGCCAGCACCCAGGGACTAGCGGGGCTTCGCGAATTCTTC. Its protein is CASTQGLAGLREFF.

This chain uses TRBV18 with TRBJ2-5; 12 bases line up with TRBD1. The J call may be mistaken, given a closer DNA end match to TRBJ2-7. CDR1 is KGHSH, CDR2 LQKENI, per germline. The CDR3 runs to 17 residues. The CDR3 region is CASSPLPGTGGPYEQYF. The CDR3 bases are TGTGCCAGCTCACCACTCCCCGGGACAGGGGGCCCCTACGAGCAGTACTTC.

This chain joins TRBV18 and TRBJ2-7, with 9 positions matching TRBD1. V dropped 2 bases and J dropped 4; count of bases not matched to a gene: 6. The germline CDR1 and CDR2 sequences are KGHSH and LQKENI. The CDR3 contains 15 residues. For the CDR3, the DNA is TGTGCCAGCTCACCAGGGACAGGGTCTTGGTACGAGCAGTACTTC. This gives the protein CASSPGTGSWYEQYF.

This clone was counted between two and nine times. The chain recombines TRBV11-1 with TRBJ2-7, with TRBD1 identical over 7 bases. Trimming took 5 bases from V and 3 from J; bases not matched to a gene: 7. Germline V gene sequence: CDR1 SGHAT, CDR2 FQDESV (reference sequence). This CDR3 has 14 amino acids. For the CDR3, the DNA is TGTGCCAGCAGCACCCGGGACAGATACTACGAGCAGTACTTC. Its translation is CASSTRDRYYEQYF.

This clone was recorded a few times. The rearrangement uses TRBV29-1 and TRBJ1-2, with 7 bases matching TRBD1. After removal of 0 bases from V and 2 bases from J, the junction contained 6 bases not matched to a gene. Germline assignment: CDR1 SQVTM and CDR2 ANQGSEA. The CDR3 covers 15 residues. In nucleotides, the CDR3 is TGCAGCGTTGAAGATCCAGGGGGGATGAACTATGGCTACACCTTC. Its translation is CSVEDPGGMNYGYTF.

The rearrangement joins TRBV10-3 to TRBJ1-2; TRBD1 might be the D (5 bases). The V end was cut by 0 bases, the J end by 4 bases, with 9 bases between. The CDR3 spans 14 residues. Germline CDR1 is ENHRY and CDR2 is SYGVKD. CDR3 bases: TGTGCCATCAGTGAGTCCGGGGGGGGCTATGGCTACACCTTC. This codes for CAISESGGGYGYTF.

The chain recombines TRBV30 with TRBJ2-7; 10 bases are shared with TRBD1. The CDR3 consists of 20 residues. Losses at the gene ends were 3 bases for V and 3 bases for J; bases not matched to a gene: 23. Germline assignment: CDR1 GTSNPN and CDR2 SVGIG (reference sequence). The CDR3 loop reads CAWSAPIPGQGTDGNYEQYF. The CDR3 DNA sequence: TGTGCCTGGAGCGCGCCGATACCGGGACAGGGGACCGACGGAAACTACGAGCAGTACTTC.

The CDR3 protein is CASSPPLAGEKLFF. CDR3 nucleotides: TGTGCCAGCTCACCACCCTTAGCGGGTGAAAAACTGTTTTTT. The chain has TRBV18 and TRBJ1-4; D gene uncertain. Trimming left V 0 bases short and J 7 bases short, with 9 bases between. The germline V gene has CDR1 KGHSH and CDR2 LQKENI. The CDR3 has 14 amino acids.

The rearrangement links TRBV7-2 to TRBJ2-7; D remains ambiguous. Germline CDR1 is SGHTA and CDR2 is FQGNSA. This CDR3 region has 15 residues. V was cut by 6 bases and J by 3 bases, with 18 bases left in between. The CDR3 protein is CASREMPLVVYEQYF. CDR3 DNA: TGTGCCAGCAGGGAAATGCCCCTAGTTGTCTACGAGCAGTACTTC.